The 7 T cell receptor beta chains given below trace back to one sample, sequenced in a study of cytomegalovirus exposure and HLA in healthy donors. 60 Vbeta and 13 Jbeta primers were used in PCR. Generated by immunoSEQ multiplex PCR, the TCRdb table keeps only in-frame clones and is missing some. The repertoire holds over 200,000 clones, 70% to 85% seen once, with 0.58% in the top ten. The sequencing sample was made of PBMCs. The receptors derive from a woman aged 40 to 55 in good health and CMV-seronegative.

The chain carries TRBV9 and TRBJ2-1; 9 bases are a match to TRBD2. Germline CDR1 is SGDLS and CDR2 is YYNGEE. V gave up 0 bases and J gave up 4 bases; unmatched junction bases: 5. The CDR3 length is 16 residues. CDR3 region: CASSVAPAGGYNEQFF. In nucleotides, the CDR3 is TGTGCCAGCAGCGTAGCTCCAGCGGGGGGATACAATGAGCAGTTCTTC.

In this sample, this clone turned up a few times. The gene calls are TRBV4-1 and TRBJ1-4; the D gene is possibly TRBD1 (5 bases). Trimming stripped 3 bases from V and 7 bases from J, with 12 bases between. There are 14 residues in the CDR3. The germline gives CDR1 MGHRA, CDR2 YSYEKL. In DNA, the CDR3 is TGCGCCAGCAGCCAGGAGCAGGGTTCTGAAAAACTGTTTTTT. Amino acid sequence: CASSQEQGSEKLFF.

CDR3 sequence reads: CASSLGLATNEKLFF. CDR3 nucleotides: TGCGCCAGCAGCTTGGGACTTGCAACTAATGAAAAACTGTTTTTT. The chain combines TRBV5-1 with TRBJ1-4, with unresolved D. CDR1 and CDR2 (germline): SGHRS, YFSETQ. V shed 0 bases and J shed 0 bases, with 6 bases lying between them. The CDR3 contains 15 residues.

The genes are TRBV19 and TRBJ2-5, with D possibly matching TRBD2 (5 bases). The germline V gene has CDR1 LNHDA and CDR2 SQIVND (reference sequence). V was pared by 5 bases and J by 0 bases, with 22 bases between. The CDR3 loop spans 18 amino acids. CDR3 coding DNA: TGTGCCAGTAGTCTAAGGTCGAGTAGCGAGCCCCACCAAGAGACCCAGTACTTC. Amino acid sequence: CASSLRSSSEPHQETQYF.

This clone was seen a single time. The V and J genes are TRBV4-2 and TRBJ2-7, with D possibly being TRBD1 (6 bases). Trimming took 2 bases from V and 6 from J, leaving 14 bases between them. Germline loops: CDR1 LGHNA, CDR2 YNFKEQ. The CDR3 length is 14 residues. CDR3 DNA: TGTGCCAGCAGCCAAAGTCTGGGGGCGGGCGAGCAGTACTTC. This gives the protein CASSQSLGAGEQYF.

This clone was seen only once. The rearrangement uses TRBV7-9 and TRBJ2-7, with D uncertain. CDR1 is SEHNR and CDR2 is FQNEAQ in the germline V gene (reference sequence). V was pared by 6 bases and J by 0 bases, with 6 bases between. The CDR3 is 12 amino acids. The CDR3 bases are TGTGCCAGCAGTCAGGTCTCCTACGAGCAGTACTTC. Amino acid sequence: CASSQVSYEQYF.

The CDR3 region is CASRQTGLVTEAFF. The CDR3 DNA reads TGTGCCAGCAGACAGACAGGCTTAGTGACTGAAGCTTTCTTT. The chain employs TRBV7-2 and TRBJ1-1; weak D call: TRBD1 (6 bases). Germline V lookup: CDR1 SGHTA, CDR2 FQGNSA. The V gene lost 6 bases and the J gene lost 5 bases, with 16 bases spanning the gap. CDR3 length equals 14 residues.